Below are 27 T cell receptor beta chains sequenced from a single sample in a study of TIL therapy for anti-PD-1-resistant metastatic lung cancer (TCRdb year 2021). The immunoSEQ v3 hsTCRB kit was used to amplify TCR beta CDR3 regions from genomic DNA through bias-controlled multiplex PCR. TCRdb retrieved this table from immuneACCESS and kept in-frame rearrangements only. Not all clones are present; in checked studies, unresolved V genes account for under half, and no reason is known for the remainder. This sample holds approximately 87,000 clones; about two thirds were observed only once. 11% of the sample is taken by the ten largest. This specimen's time point label, per the study, means: pre-treatment sample, taken before nivolumab and TIL therapy. The baseline tumor samples were excised metastases, mostly pleural nodules or supraclavicular lymph nodes, taken from the same resection that was used to grow TIL.

Sequenced material: tumor tissue, taken at baseline. These receptors were collected from a person aged 25-85 years with non-small cell lung cancer.

The chain has TRBV7-2 and TRBJ2-2, with 7 bases aligning to TRBD2. Germline values: CDR1 SGHTA, CDR2 FQGNSA. V trimming: 6 bases; J trimming: 3 bases; junction bases outside the gene matches: 10. This CDR3 region has 16 residues. As DNA, the CDR3 is TGTGCCAGCAGGACCCGGGACTATAGCTACACCGGGGAGCTGTTTTTT. This sequence encodes CASRTRDYSYTGELFF.

This clone has more than one count but fewer than ten. CDR3 nucleotides: TGTGCCTGGAGCCCAGGGAGCGGCTACGAGCAGTACTTC. Protein: CAWSPGSGYEQYF. The V call is TRBV30, the J call TRBJ2-7; D is tentatively TRBD1 or TRBD2 (5 bases each). The CDR3 is 13 residues long. Trimming removed 3 bases at V and 3 bases at J, with 12 bases between. Per the germline V gene, CDR1 is GTSNPN and CDR2 is SVGIG (reference sequence).

This chain connects TRBV5-4 to TRBJ2-1; 7 positions agree with TRBD1. V trimming: 2 bases; J trimming: 5 bases; junction bases outside the gene matches: 1. Germline lookup yields CDR1 SGHNT and CDR2 YYREEE (reference sequence). This CDR3 region has 13 residues. The CDR3 DNA reads TGTGCCAGCAGCTTAACAGGGGACAATGAGCAGTTCTTC. Protein product: CASSLTGDNEQFF.

This clone was seen just once. The chain has TRBV5-6 and TRBJ1-5; a possible D gene is TRBD1 (6 bases). Per the germline V gene, CDR1 is SGHDT and CDR2 is YYEEEE. The ends were cut back, 1 base at V and 0 bases at J, with 20 bases in the middle. The CDR3 runs to 19 residues. Written as DNA, the CDR3 is TGTGCCAGCAGCTTGTCAAATCGACAGGTTGATTATAGCAATCAGCCCCAGCATTTT. It is translated as CASSLSNRQVDYSNQPQHF.

As to this clone: One junction end disagrees with the germline gene, perhaps due to a read error. The chain is built from TRBV11-2 and TRBJ2-7; D tentatively reads TRBD1 or TRBD2 (5 bases each). The germline V gene encodes CDR1 SGHAT and CDR2 FQNNGV. This CDR3 comprises 12 residues. CDR3 coding DNA: TGTGCCAGCAGCTTAGGAGCCGGGACGGAAGACTTC. It translates to CASSLGAGTEDF.

The genes are TRBV9 and TRBJ2-5; possibly TRBD2 for D (5 bases). Looked up from germline, CDR1 is SGDLS and CDR2 is YYNGEE. V was trimmed by 4 bases and J by 5 bases, leaving 24 bases between them. The CDR3 runs to 17 residues. The CDR3 region is CASSPPNSEADRETQYF. For the CDR3, the DNA is TGTGCCAGCAGCCCCCCCAACTCGGAGGCCGATCGGGAGACCCAGTACTTC.

The chain couples TRBV4-1 to TRBJ2-5; weak D call: TRBD2 (6 bases). Germline lookup yields CDR1 MGHRA and CDR2 YSYEKL. Deletions cut 4 bases from V and 5 bases from J, with 14 bases between. The CDR3 runs 14 residues. This CDR3 reads CASSPPGGVETQYF. CDR3 coding DNA: TGCGCCAGCAGCCCTCCGGGCGGGGTGGAGACCCAGTACTTC.

The J gene is TRBJ2-1, the V gene TRBV9; TRBD2 aligns across 12 bases. V shed 3 bases and J 10 bases; nucleotides not matched to a gene: 11. The germline V gene encodes CDR1 SGDLS and CDR2 YYNGEE. The CDR3 contains 16 residues. The CDR3 loop is CASSEGGLAGPQEQFF. In DNA form, the CDR3 reads TGTGCCAGCAGCGAAGGAGGACTAGCGGGGCCCCAGGAGCAGTTCTTC.

V usage is TRBV6-1 and J usage is TRBJ2-1; 8 positions agree with TRBD2. Germline trimming cut 1 base from V and 10 bases from J; bases unmatched to any gene: 9. The germline V gene has CDR1 MNHNS and CDR2 SASEGT. This CDR3 region has 15 residues. CDR3 sequence reads: CASSEVRETSAEQFF. DNA of the CDR3: TGTGCCAGCAGTGAAGTTAGAGAGACTAGCGCCGAGCAGTTCTTC.

This clone was counted between two and nine times. This sequence joins TRBV7-2 and TRBJ2-1, with 9 bases that match TRBD2. V gave up 5 bases and J gave up 9 bases; unmatched junction bases: 11. CDR3 length equals 15 residues. Germline assignment: CDR1 SGHTA and CDR2 FQGNSA. Written as DNA, the CDR3 is TGTGCCAGCAGCGAACCCGGGACTAGCATTTTTGAGCAGTTCTTC. This codes for CASSEPGTSIFEQFF. Using reference TRBV7-2 and TRBJ2-1 for the parts outside the CDR3, the full variable domain is GAGVSQSPSNKVTEKGKDVELRCDPISGHTALYWYRQSLGQGLEFLIYFQGNSAPDKSGLPSDRFSAERTGGSVSTLTIQRTQQEDSAVYLCASSEPGTSIFEQFFGPGTRLTVL.

V usage is TRBV5-1 and J usage is TRBJ2-1; D gene unclear. Deletions cut 0 bases from V and 1 base from J, with 8 bases between. The CDR3 covers 15 residues. In germline, CDR1 is SGHRS, CDR2 YFSETQ. CDR3 bases: TGCGCCAGCAGCTTGGATGTGGGGTCCTACAATGAGCAGTTCTTC. Residues: CASSLDVGSYNEQFF.

The chain has TRBV27 and TRBJ2-5, with D tentatively TRBD2 (7 bases). This CDR3 has 19 residues. V was pared by 5 bases and J by 5 bases, with 30 bases between. Germline V gives CDR1 MNHEY, CDR2 SMNVEV (reference sequence). The CDR3, as DNA: TGTGCCAGCAGTCCCGGACAGCGCCTTTGGCTAGCGGAGGGGGAGACCCAGTACTTC. Protein sequence: CASSPGQRLWLAEGETQYF.

The chain has TRBV28 and TRBJ2-1; possible D gene TRBD2, 5 bases. Trimming took off 8 bases at V and 0 bases at J, with 17 bases between the two ends. The CDR3 has 16 residues. From germline, CDR1 is MDHEN and CDR2 SYDVKM. The CDR3 protein is CASLDPSTSSYNEQFF. In DNA, the CDR3 is TGTGCCAGCCTTGACCCTAGCACGAGCTCCTACAATGAGCAGTTCTTC.

The chain has TRBV25-1 and TRBJ2-5, with D perhaps TRBD1 (6 bases). In germline, CDR1 is MGHDK, CDR2 SYGVNS. Trimming removed 1 base from V and 4 bases from J, with 10 bases in between. The CDR3 covers 14 residues. The CDR3 region has the DNA TGTGCCAGCAGTGAATTAACAGGGATAGAGACCCAGTACTTC. Translated, it gives CASSELTGIETQYF.

The chain employs TRBV5-1 and TRBJ1-6; 7 nucleotides line up with TRBD1. Germline V gives CDR1 SGHRS, CDR2 YFSETQ. The CDR3 runs to 14 residues. V shed 4 bases and J 8 bases; nucleotides not matched to a gene: 6. DNA of the CDR3: TGCGCCAGCAGCACCTGGACAGGTTATTCACCCCTCCACTTT. Protein: CASSTWTGYSPLHF. The variable domain in full, with the rest retrieved from reference TRBV5-1 and TRBJ1-6, is KAGVTQTPRYLIKTRGQQVTLSCSPISGHRSVSWYQQTPGQGLQFLFEYFSETQRNKGNFPGRFSGRQFSNSRSEMNVSTLELGDSALYLCASSTWTGYSPLHFGNGTRLTVT.

The chain carries TRBV7-2 and TRBJ2-3; D remains unclear. Germline CDR1 and CDR2: SGHTA and FQGNSA. Trimming took 5 bases from V and 4 from J, leaving 22 bases between them. The CDR3 runs 17 residues. As DNA, the CDR3 is TGTGCCAGCAGCCATAACGCCGCGCCGGCGCTCGCAGATACGCAGTATTTT. Translated: CASSHNAAPALADTQYF. The variable domain in full, completed from reference TRBV7-2 and TRBJ2-3, reads GAGVSQSPSNKVTEKGKDVELRCDPISGHTALYWYRQSLGQGLEFLIYFQGNSAPDKSGLPSDRFSAERTGGSVSTLTIQRTQQEDSAVYLCASSHNAAPALADTQYFGPGTRLTVL.

The chain is built from TRBV30 and TRBJ2-1; TRBD2 matches at 7 bases. The CDR3 length is 14 residues. Germline CDR1 GTSNPN, CDR2 SVGIG (reference sequence). Trimming cost V 1 base and J 2 bases; bases outside gene matches: 2. The CDR3 is CAWSERGPYNEQFF. The DNA for the CDR3 is TGTGCCTGGAGTGAGCGGGGACCCTACAATGAGCAGTTCTTC.

The chain combines TRBV10-1 with TRBJ1-3; no clear D. Trimming shortened V by 5 bases and J by 3 bases, and 8 bases separated the two germline ends. The germline CDR1 and CDR2 sequences are WNHNN and SYGVQD (reference sequence). The CDR3 runs to 13 residues. The CDR3 loop is CASSREIGNTIYF. As DNA, the CDR3 is TGCGCCAGCAGTAGAGAGATTGGAAACACCATATATTTT.

This rearrangement joins TRBV7-9 to TRBJ2-5; possible D gene TRBD2, 5 bases. Germline V gene data show CDR1 as SEHNR and CDR2 as FQNEAQ (reference sequence). The CDR3 has 16 residues. Deletions cut 0 bases from V and 5 bases from J, with 16 bases between. DNA of the CDR3: TGTGCCAGCAGCTTAGCGTGGCCTGCGAGGGAGGAGACCCAGTACTTC. Its protein is CASSLAWPAREETQYF.

The chain recombines TRBV4-3 with TRBJ1-3, with D unresolved. The V and J ends lost 5 bases and 0 bases respectively, with 11 bases between them. Germline CDR1 reads LGHNA; CDR2 reads YSLEER. There are 15 residues in the CDR3. CDR3 bases: TGCGCCAGCAGCTTGGACGGTCGCTCTGGAAACACCATATATTTT. The encoded protein is CASSLDGRSGNTIYF.

The chain combines TRBV28 with TRBJ2-7; D unresolved. Trimming took off 8 bases at V and 7 bases at J, with 9 bases between the two ends. Germline assignment: CDR1 MDHEN and CDR2 SYDVKM. CDR3 length equals 10 residues. As DNA, the CDR3 is TGTGCCAGCCCCCGGTGGGAGCAGTACTTC. Encoded protein: CASPRWEQYF.

The chain combines TRBV5-1 with TRBJ2-5; the D is unclear. The CDR3 is 14 amino acids. The germline V gene encodes CDR1 SGHRS and CDR2 YFSETQ. Trimming took off 4 bases at V and 1 base at J, with 11 bases between the two ends. The CDR3 DNA sequence: TGCGCCAGCAGCACCACCCCAGTCCAAGAGACCCAGTACTTC. Translated, it gives CASSTTPVQETQYF.

The rearrangement links TRBV24-1 to TRBJ1-4; 9 bases match TRBD1. The ends lost 4 bases at V and 8 bases at J; junction bases unmatched: 7. This CDR3 has 15 amino acids. From germline, CDR1 is KGHDR and CDR2 SFDVKD. As DNA, the CDR3 is TGTGCCACCAGTGACCAGACAGGGGGTGAGGAAAAACTGTTTTTT. This codes for CATSDQTGGEEKLFF.

This chain uses TRBV7-2 with TRBJ2-1, with D tentatively TRBD2 (6 bases). V lost 5 bases, J lost 3 bases, and 11 bases lay in between. The CDR3 has 14 residues. Germline V CDR1 and CDR2: SGHTA, FQGNSA. CDR3 protein: CASSLGGLYNEQFF. The CDR3, as DNA: TGTGCCAGCAGCCTCGGGGGACTCTACAATGAGCAGTTCTTC.

This chain uses TRBV9 with TRBJ2-7; D is perhaps TRBD2 (5 bases). V was clipped by 2 bases and J by 3 bases, with 21 bases between them. In germline, CDR1 is SGDLS, CDR2 YYNGEE. The CDR3 runs 17 residues. CDR3 sequence (DNA): TGTGCCAGCAGCGTTACCCTAGCTCCTACCTCTATCTACGAGCAGTACTTC. Protein sequence: CASSVTLAPTSIYEQYF.

Of note for this clone: A far bigger clonotype differs at one base, so this is likely a read error. The rearrangement uses TRBV11-2 and TRBJ2-1, with unresolved D. Trimming took 1 base from V and 0 from J, leaving 4 bases between them. The germline gives CDR1 SGHAT, CDR2 FQNNGV. The CDR3 contains 14 residues. Here the CDR3 DNA reads TGTGCCAGCAGCTTAGGTAGCTCCTACAATGAGCAGTTCTTC. Its translation: CASSLGSSYNEQFF.

This chain connects TRBV6-2 or TRBV6-3 to TRBJ2-3; TRBD1 agrees at 9 bases. This CDR3 is 14 amino acids long. Unmatched junction bases numbered 7, after V lost 6 bases and J lost 6 bases. Germline V gene data show CDR1 as MNHEY and CDR2 as SVGEGT. The CDR3 DNA reads as TGTGCCAGCAGCCCCGGACAGGGGAGGGATACGCAGTATTTT. Protein: CASSPGQGRDTQYF.